Detailed here is one T cell receptor beta chain. Its binding antigen is unknown. No base-level quality is on record; no much larger clone is a single base apart. Collaborating institutions collected whole blood in K2EDTA tubes following their own protocols. For TCRbeta analysis, collaborator samples were shipped as frozen whole blood, as isolated PBMCs, or as DNA extracted from either sample type. This specimen comes from a study of blood T cell repertoires in COVID-19 (dated by TCRdb to the early 2020s). At the level of the whole study: Samples from collaborators originated in the United States, Italy and Spain and spanned both the acute and convalescent phases of COVID-19. The material from the prospective study consisted of cDNA or gDNA derived from T cells, B-cell-depleted T cells, or PBMCs. The dataset comprised deeply sampled blood TCRbeta repertoires from subjects exposed to, actively infected with, or recovered from COVID-19. The repertoires were released in a freely available public database meant as a resource for research on the immune response to SARS-CoV-2. The samples were drawn from the first 160 participants of the ongoing ImmuneRACE study and from under 1,500 subjects provided by 6 global collaborators. Sample metadata almost always included a de-identified subject ID, COVID-19 status, age in years and sex. Where available, HLA class I and class II types were obtained from metadata supplied by the sample provider rather than from assay-based typing. General findings and caveats noted by the study authors: The quantity of clinical and demographic metadata differed by source and by participant and was supplied without curation.

Cut back by 5 bases and 8 bases, the V and J ends lie 24 bases apart. The germline V gene (reference sequence) supplies CDR1 LNHDA and CDR2 SQIVND. The CDR3 holds 16 amino acids from the cysteine to the phenylalanine. Left in the record is the CDR3 DNA by itself, 48 bases read in frame from the first base. The immunoSEQ Assay, a bias-controlled multiplex PCR, was used to amplify TCRbeta CDR3 regions from genomic DNA. Per the source publication's procedure: Nucleated cell counts per sample were estimated from amplification of reference gene primers within the assay. To quantify the absolute abundance of each unique TCRbeta CDR3 rearrangement, sequence reads were collapsed and filtered. For each sample, productive Simpson clonality was calculated as the square root of Simpson's diversity index over productive rearrangements. Sourced from immuneACCESS, this table was stored by TCRdb with only in-frame sequences that have V and J called. A share of the clones is absent; for the studies checked, an unresolved V gene accounts for under half, and the remainder has no known explanation. V and J calls and clone size come straight from that table; D and trimming were deduced from the DNA. The sample yields 65,000 to 80,000 clones; around 85% were counted once. The ten biggest clones cover approximately 15% of the sample.

The chain links TRBV19 with TRBJ1-2, and the D gene may be TRBD1, 5 bases matching. The source of this sequence is a man older than 75 in a cohort sampled during active COVID-19. The specimen sequenced was peripheral blood. The CDR3 here reads CASSQPGGSQEEGYTF. The nucleotide sequence reads TGTGCCAGTAGTCAACCTGGAGGGTCACAGGAGGAAGGCTACACCTTC.